The 25 T cell receptor beta chains given below trace back to one sample, sequenced in a study of cytomegalovirus exposure and HLA in healthy donors. This PCR relied on a set of 60 Vbeta primers and 13 Jbeta primers. Here immunoSEQ multiplex PCR was the method, and the copy in TCRdb shows in-frame clones only, minus some. Here the sample spans under 150,000 clones, around 81% being singletons. Sequencing was performed on PBMCs. These receptors originate from a young man in good health and CMV-seronegative.

This clone was recorded once. This chain uses TRBV11-2 with TRBJ1-1; D uncertain. The germline V and J ends were trimmed by 5 bases and 12 bases, with 16 bases remaining between them. Germline V CDR1 and CDR2: SGHAT, FQNNGV. The CDR3 sequence is 12 residues long. Here the CDR3 DNA reads TGTGCCAGCAGCGGAGGACGGTCTAAACCTTTCTTT. Its translation: CASSGGRSKPFF.

This rearrangement joins TRBV4-3 to TRBJ1-2; 10 bases map to TRBD1. This CDR3 spans 15 amino acids. Trimming removed 2 bases from V and 6 bases from J; junction bases left unmatched: 6. Germline assignment: CDR1 LGHNA and CDR2 YSLEER. The CDR3 spells CASSQPGQGFDGYTF. For the CDR3, the DNA is TGCGCCAGCAGCCAACCGGGACAGGGGTTTGATGGCTACACCTTC.

The V and J genes are TRBV2 and TRBJ1-5, with a weak D call TRBD1 (5 bases). Germline values: CDR1 SNHLY, CDR2 FYNNEI. The CDR3 runs 15 residues. V lost 6 bases and J lost 5, with 17 bases in between. The CDR3 loop is CASSAGLMGDQPQHF. CDR3 sequence (DNA): TGTGCCAGCAGCGCGGGACTCATGGGCGATCAGCCCCAGCATTTT.

The V call is TRBV6-1, the J call TRBJ1-1; D not certain. Germline V gene data show CDR1 as MNHNS and CDR2 as SASEGT. V was clipped by 0 bases and J by 1 base, with 18 bases between them. The CDR3 consists of 18 residues. The CDR3 loop is CASSEALFLGRGNTEAFF. The DNA of the CDR3 is TGTGCCAGCAGTGAAGCGCTTTTTTTGGGTCGGGGGAACACTGAAGCTTTCTTT.

J is TRBJ2-5 and V is TRBV6-4, with a tentative D call TRBD2 (5 bases). With the DNA end fitting TRBJ2-7 better, the J assignment may be wrong. The CDR3 totals 11 residues. Germline CDR1 and CDR2: MRHNA and SNTAGT. The CDR3 DNA reads TGTGCCCTGGGGAGCTCCTACGAGCAGTACTTC. Amino acids: CALGSSYEQYF.

The chain uses TRBV28 and TRBJ1-6; D is perhaps TRBD1 (5 bases). Trimming took 7 bases from V and 8 from J, leaving 15 bases between them. The CDR3 runs to 14 residues. Germline V gives CDR1 MDHEN, CDR2 SYDVKM. For the CDR3, the DNA is TGTGCCAGCATGCGGGGGGGTGTTGATTCACCCCTCCACTTT. Protein: CASMRGGVDSPLHF.

The chain is built from TRBV6-5 and TRBJ1-1; 7 bases are shared with TRBD1. The J segment lost 1 base and the V segment lost 6 bases, leaving 8 bases of the junction unmatched. The CDR3 length is 15 residues. Germline V gene sequence: CDR1 MNHEY, CDR2 SVGAGI. The CDR3 protein is CASRARQGRNTEAFF. The CDR3 DNA sequence: TGTGCCAGCAGGGCCCGACAGGGACGGAACACTGAAGCTTTCTTT.

This clone has just one count. The chain joins TRBV18 to TRBJ2-7; TRBD1 is a possible D gene (6 bases). The CDR3 consists of 14 residues. Trimming stripped 1 base from V and 6 bases from J, with 13 bases between. Germline values: CDR1 KGHSH, CDR2 LQKENI. The CDR3 region has the DNA TGTGCCAGCTCACCACTAAAGGGGGAGAGCGAGCAGTACTTC. It encodes CASSPLKGESEQYF.

The gene calls are TRBV6-6 and TRBJ2-2; D is perhaps TRBD2 (6 bases). This CDR3 has 16 residues. Germline V gene lookup returns CDR1 MNHNY and CDR2 SVGAGI (reference sequence). V was trimmed by 0 bases and J by 4 bases, leaving 12 bases between them. The CDR3 bases are TGTGCCAGCAGTTACTCGAGTGGGGGAGGCACCGGGGAGCTGTTTTTT. This translates into CASSYSSGGGTGELFF.

This chain links TRBV5-1 with TRBJ2-2; D ambiguous. The CDR3 contains 14 residues. Germline lookup yields CDR1 SGHRS and CDR2 YFSETQ. The V gene lost 1 base and the J gene lost 1 base, with 5 bases spanning the gap. CDR3 residues: CASSLTGNTGELFF. The CDR3 DNA reads TGCGCCAGCAGCTTGACGGGGAACACCGGGGAGCTGTTTTTT.

The rearrangement uses TRBV29-1 and TRBJ1-2, with 11 positions matching TRBD1. J was trimmed by 6 bases and V by 3 bases; bases with no gene match: 15. This CDR3 is 17 amino acids long. The germline CDR1 and CDR2 sequences are SQVTM and ANQGSEA. The CDR3 is CSVEGQGVLRGSNGYTF. Written as DNA, the CDR3 is TGCAGCGTTGAGGGACAGGGGGTTTTAAGGGGATCCAATGGCTACACCTTC.

This clone was counted between two and nine times. The V call is TRBV27, the J call TRBJ1-6, with D unresolved. CDR3 length: 15 residues. Germline V gene data show CDR1 as MNHEY and CDR2 as SMNVEV (reference sequence). The V end was cut by 3 bases, the J end by 2 bases, with 8 bases between. The DNA for the CDR3 is TGTGCCAGCAGTTTTGAACTCCCCTATAATTCACCCCTCCACTTT. Its translation is CASSFELPYNSPLHF.

In its sample, this clone was seen once. The CDR3 DNA follows: TGTGCCAGTAAACTAGGGGGGGAAGAAGCTTTCTTT. Translating it yields CASKLGGEEAFF. The genes are TRBV27 and TRBJ1-1; D is possibly TRBD1 (6 bases). Deletions cut 9 bases from V and 8 bases from J, with 16 bases between. Germline CDR1 MNHEY, CDR2 SMNVEV (reference sequence). The CDR3 spans 12 residues.

Points on this clone: Other DNA sequences within the sample encode an identical CDR3. The V and J genes are TRBV5-1 and TRBJ2-5; 12 bases align to TRBD2. Per the germline V gene, CDR1 is SGHRS and CDR2 is YFSETQ. The junction had 6 bases not matched to a gene; V was cut back by 4 bases and J by 2 bases. This CDR3 has 16 residues. The CDR3 region has the DNA TGCGCCAGCAGCCTGGGGCTAGCGGGGGGGCAAGAGACCCAGTACTTC. Translating gives CASSLGLAGGQETQYF.

The V call is TRBV6-5, the J call TRBJ1-6, with 9 bases lining up with TRBD1. The CDR3 has 14 amino acids. Losses at the gene ends were 2 bases for V and 10 bases for J; bases not matched to a gene: 3. Germline V gene lookup returns CDR1 MNHEY and CDR2 SVGAGI. CDR3 bases: TGTGCCAGCAGTTACGGGACAGGGATCTCACCCCTCCACTTT. This sequence encodes CASSYGTGISPLHF.

The genes are TRBV6-5 and TRBJ1-1; D is unresolved. This CDR3 is 12 amino acids long. The germline V gene has CDR1 MNHEY and CDR2 SVGAGI. V gave up 8 bases and J gave up 3 bases, with 10 bases separating them. CDR3 DNA sequence: TGTGCCAGCCTACGGGATCACACTGAAGCTTTCTTT. Protein sequence: CASLRDHTEAFF.

This chain connects TRBV19 to TRBJ1-1; no definite D call. V dropped 2 bases and J dropped 1 base, with 5 bases sitting between them. The CDR3 is 13 amino acids. Germline CDR1 is LNHDA and CDR2 is SQIVND (reference sequence). The CDR3 sequence: CASSIIENTEAFF. CDR3 sequence (DNA): TGTGCCAGTAGTATAATAGAGAACACTGAAGCTTTCTTT.

The J gene is TRBJ2-7, the V gene TRBV4-1, with D possibly matching TRBD1 (5 bases). The CDR3 spans 13 residues. Trimming cost V 1 base and J 4 bases, with 8 bases left between them. Germline V gene sequence: CDR1 MGHRA, CDR2 YSYEKL. The CDR3 protein is CASSQAPGYEQYF. The CDR3 bases are TGCGCCAGCAGCCAAGCCCCAGGGTACGAGCAGTACTTC.

The chain uses TRBV5-1 and TRBJ1-2, with 7 bases matching TRBD1. From germline, CDR1 is SGHRS and CDR2 YFSETQ. Trimming removed 5 bases from V and 5 bases from J; junction bases left unmatched: 9. The CDR3 has 14 amino acids. The CDR3 DNA is TGCGCCAGCAGTCTTGGACAGGCCACTTATGGCTACACCTTC. This sequence encodes CASSLGQATYGYTF.

V is TRBV28 and J is TRBJ2-2, with D possibly TRBD2 on 6 matching bases. The V end lost 8 bases, the J end lost 0 bases, and 7 bases lay between the germline ends. Germline V CDR1 and CDR2: MDHEN, SYDVKM. The CDR3 sequence is 13 residues long. The CDR3 reads CASLAPNTGELFF. The CDR3 DNA sequence: TGTGCCAGCCTAGCGCCGAACACCGGGGAGCTGTTTTTT.

V and J are TRBV29-1 and TRBJ1-2; D is uncertain. V was shortened by 2 bases and J by 0 bases, with 10 bases between the two germline ends. Germline-derived CDR1 and CDR2 are SQVTM and ANQGSEA. This CDR3 comprises 14 residues. The CDR3 reads CSVEYTVANYGYTF. The CDR3 bases are TGCAGCGTTGAATATACAGTAGCTAACTATGGCTACACCTTC.

The chain combines TRBV30 with TRBJ1-6, with 8 bases identical to TRBD1. V lost 1 base, J lost 7 bases, and 6 bases stayed unmatched. The CDR3 runs to 15 residues. Germline CDR1 is GTSNPN and CDR2 is SVGIG (reference sequence). The CDR3 sequence is CAWSGGRTGNSPLHF. For the CDR3, the DNA is TGTGCCTGGAGTGGAGGTCGGACAGGGAATTCACCCCTCCACTTT.

The J gene is TRBJ2-7, the V gene TRBV9, with a weak D call TRBD1 (6 bases). The CDR3 runs 14 residues. Trimming took off 0 bases at V and 4 bases at J, with 11 bases between the two ends. The V gene's germline CDR1 is SGDLS and CDR2 YYNGEE. The CDR3 bases are TGTGCCAGCAGCGTAGGACAGGCGACTTACGAGCAGTACTTC. This codes for CASSVGQATYEQYF.

The rearrangement joins TRBV7-2 to TRBJ1-2; 8 positions agree with TRBD1. CDR3 length: 15 residues. The germline V gene has CDR1 SGHTA and CDR2 FQGNSA. Germline trimming cut 6 bases from V and 3 bases from J; bases unmatched to any gene: 9. CDR3 protein: CASSGLRTGYYGYTF. For the CDR3, the DNA is TGTGCCAGCAGTGGTCTAAGGACAGGGTACTATGGCTACACCTTC.

The chain has TRBV30 and TRBJ1-6; D is perhaps TRBD1 (5 bases). The CDR3 consists of 19 residues. Germline values: CDR1 GTSNPN, CDR2 SVGIG (reference sequence). The V end lost 4 bases, the J end lost 1 base, and 23 bases lay between the germline ends. The CDR3 coding sequence is TGTGCCTGGACCAACGACAGAGCCTTCGCTAAATCCTATAATTCACCCCTCCACTTT. Amino acids: CAWTNDRAFAKSYNSPLHF.